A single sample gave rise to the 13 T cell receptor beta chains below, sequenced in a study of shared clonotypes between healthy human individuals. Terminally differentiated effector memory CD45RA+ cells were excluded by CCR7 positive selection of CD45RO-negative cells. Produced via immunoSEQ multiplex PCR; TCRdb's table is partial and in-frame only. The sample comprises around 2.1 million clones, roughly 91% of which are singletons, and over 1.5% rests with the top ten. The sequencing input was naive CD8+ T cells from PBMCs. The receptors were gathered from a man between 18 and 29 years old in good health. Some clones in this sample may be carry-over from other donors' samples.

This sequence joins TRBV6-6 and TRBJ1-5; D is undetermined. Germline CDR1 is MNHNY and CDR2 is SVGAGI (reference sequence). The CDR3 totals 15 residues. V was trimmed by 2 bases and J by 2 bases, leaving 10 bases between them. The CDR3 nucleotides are TGTGCCAGCAGTTACCGTTTCGGGGGCAATCAGCCCCAGCATTTT. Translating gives CASSYRFGGNQPQHF.

The CDR3 region is CASSRDSGHGEQYF. DNA for the CDR3: TGTGCCAGCAGCCGGGACTCCGGACATGGCGAGCAGTACTTC. V is TRBV7-8 and J is TRBJ2-7; a possible D gene is TRBD2 (6 bases). The CDR3 spans 14 residues. The ends were cut back, 5 bases at V and 6 bases at J, with 17 bases in the middle. CDR1 and CDR2 from the germline V gene are SGHVS and FQNEAQ.

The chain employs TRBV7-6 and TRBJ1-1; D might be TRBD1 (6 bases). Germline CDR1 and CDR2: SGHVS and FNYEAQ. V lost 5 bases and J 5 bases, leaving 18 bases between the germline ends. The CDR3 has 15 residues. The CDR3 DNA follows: TGTGCCAGCAGCCCGCGAGGGGGGAGAGAAACTGAAGCTTTCTTT. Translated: CASSPRGGRETEAFF.

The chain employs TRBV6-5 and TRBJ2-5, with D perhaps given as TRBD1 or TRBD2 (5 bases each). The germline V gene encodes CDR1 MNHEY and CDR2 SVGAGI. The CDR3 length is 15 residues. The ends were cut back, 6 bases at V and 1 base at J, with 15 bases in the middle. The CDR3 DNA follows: TGTGCCAGCAGGCTCCGGGACCGCCCCCAAGAGACCCAGTACTTC. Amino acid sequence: CASRLRDRPQETQYF.

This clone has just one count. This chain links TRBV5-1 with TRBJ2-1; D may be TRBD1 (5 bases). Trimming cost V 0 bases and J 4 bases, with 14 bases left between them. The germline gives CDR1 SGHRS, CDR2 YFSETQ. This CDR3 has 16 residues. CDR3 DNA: TGCGCCAGCAGCTTGGAGGAGATTAGACAGTACAATGAGCAGTTCTTC. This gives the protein CASSLEEIRQYNEQFF.

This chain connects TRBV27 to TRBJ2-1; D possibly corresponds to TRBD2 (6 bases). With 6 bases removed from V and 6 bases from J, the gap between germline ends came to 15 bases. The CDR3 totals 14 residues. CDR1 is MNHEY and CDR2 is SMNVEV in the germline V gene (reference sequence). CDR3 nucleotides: TGTGCCAGCAGCGGGACTGGCCTCGGCAATGAGCAGTTCTTC. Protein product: CASSGTGLGNEQFF.

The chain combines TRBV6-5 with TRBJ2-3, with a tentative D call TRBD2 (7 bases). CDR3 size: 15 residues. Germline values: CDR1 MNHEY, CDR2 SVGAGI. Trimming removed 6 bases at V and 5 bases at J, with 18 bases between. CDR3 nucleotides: TGTGCCAGCAGCCGAGGGGGGGTAGCGGAAGATACGCAGTATTTT. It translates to CASSRGGVAEDTQYF.

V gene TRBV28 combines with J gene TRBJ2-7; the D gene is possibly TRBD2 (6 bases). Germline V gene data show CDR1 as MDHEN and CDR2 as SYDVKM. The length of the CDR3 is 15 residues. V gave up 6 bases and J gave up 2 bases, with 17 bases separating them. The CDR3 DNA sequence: TGTGCCAGCAGGGCCTGGGCGGGGATGGCCTACGAGCAGTACTTC. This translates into CASRAWAGMAYEQYF.

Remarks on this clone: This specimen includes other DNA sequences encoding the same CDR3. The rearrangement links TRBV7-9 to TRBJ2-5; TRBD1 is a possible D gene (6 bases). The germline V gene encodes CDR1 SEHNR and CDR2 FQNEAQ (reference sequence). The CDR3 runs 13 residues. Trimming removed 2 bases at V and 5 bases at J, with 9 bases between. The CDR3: CASSLTQGETQYF. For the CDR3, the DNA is TGTGCCAGCAGCTTAACACAGGGTGAGACCCAGTACTTC.

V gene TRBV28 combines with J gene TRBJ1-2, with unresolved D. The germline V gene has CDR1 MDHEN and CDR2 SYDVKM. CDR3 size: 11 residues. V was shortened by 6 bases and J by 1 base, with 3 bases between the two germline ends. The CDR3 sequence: CASRDNYGYTF. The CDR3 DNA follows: TGTGCCAGCAGAGATAACTATGGCTACACCTTC.

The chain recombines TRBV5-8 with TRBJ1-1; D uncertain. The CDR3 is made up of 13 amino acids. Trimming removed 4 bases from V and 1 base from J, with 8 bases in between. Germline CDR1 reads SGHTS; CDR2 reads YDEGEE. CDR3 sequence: CASSDPQNTEAFF. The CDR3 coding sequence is TGTGCCAGCAGCGATCCACAGAACACTGAAGCTTTCTTT.

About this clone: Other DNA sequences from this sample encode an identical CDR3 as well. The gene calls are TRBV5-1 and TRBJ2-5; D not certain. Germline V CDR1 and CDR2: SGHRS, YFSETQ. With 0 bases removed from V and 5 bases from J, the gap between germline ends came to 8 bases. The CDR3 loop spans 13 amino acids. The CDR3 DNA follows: TGCGCCAGCAGCTTGGGTGGGCAGGAGACCCAGTACTTC. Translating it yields CASSLGGQETQYF.

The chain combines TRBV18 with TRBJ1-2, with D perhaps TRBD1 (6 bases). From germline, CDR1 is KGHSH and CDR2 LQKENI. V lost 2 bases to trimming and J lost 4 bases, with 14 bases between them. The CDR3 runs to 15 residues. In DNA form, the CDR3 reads TGTGCCAGCTCACCAGAACGGGGGGCCGGCTATGGCTACACCTTC. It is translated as CASSPERGAGYGYTF.